The 28 T cell receptor beta chains in this list originate from one sample, sequenced in a study of identical twins' blood T cells. TCRdb independently ran MiXCR on the 5' RACE reads; one entry per CDR3 protein. The sample lists 350,000 to 400,000 distinct CDR3 sequences, roughly 28% occurring once. The sample comprised PBMCs. These TCRs come from a woman between 18 and 50 years old in good health.

The V call is TRBV7-2, the J call TRBJ1-4, with D uncertain. Per germline, CDR1 SGHTA and CDR2 FQGNSA. V lost 0 bases to trimming and J lost 5 bases, with 13 bases between them. The CDR3 is 16 amino acids. CDR3 in DNA: TGTGCCAGCAGCTTAGCTAGACCGCGACTAAATGAAAAACTGTTTTTT. Translated: CASSLARPRLNEKLFF.

This clonotype was detected only a few times. The rearrangement links TRBV30 to TRBJ1-3; D not resolved. With 1 base removed from V and 4 bases from J, the gap between germline ends came to 11 bases. The CDR3 extends over 14 amino acids. Germline CDR1 and CDR2: GTSNPN and SVGIG (reference sequence). CDR3 in amino acids: CAWSDEGAGNTIYF. DNA for the CDR3: TGTGCCTGGAGTGATGAGGGTGCGGGAAACACCATATATTTT. Together with reference TRBV30 and TRBJ1-3, the CDR3 gives the full variable domain: SQTIHQWPATLVQPVGSPLSLECTVEGTSNPNLYWYRQAAGRGLQLLFYSVGIGQISSEVPQNLSASRPQDRQFILSSKKLLLSDSGFYLCAWSDEGAGNTIYFGEGSWLTVV.

This rearrangement joins TRBV6-1 to TRBJ1-6; 9 nucleotides line up with TRBD1. CDR3 size: 16 residues. The germline V gene encodes CDR1 MNHNS and CDR2 SASEGT. The V segment lost 2 bases and the J segment 7 bases; nucleotides outside the gene matches: 6. CDR3 coding DNA: TGTGCCAGCAGTGAACTTACCGGGACAGGGAATTCACCCCTCCACTTT. Its protein product is CASSELTGTGNSPLHF.

This clonotype was detected ten times or more. This chain uses TRBV3-1 with TRBJ2-1; 8 bases are a match to TRBD1. The CDR3 covers 17 residues. The germline gives CDR1 LGHDT, CDR2 YNNKEL (reference sequence). The ends lost 1 base at V and 7 bases at J; junction bases unmatched: 12. CDR3: CASSQVSLTGARNEQFF. The CDR3 DNA reads as TGTGCCAGCAGCCAAGTATCACTGACAGGGGCTCGAAATGAGCAGTTCTTC.

This clonotype was counted a few times. This sequence joins TRBV5-6 and TRBJ2-1; TRBD1 matches 10 bases. This CDR3 is built from 14 residues. V trimming: 3 bases; J trimming: 7 bases; junction bases outside the gene matches: 4. CDR1 and CDR2 (germline): SGHDT, YYEEEE. The CDR3 DNA follows: TGTGCCAGCAGCTGGGGGACAGGGGAAAATGAGCAGTTCTTC. Protein product: CASSWGTGENEQFF.

This clonotype was observed a few times. The chain couples TRBV18 to TRBJ1-1; D possibly corresponds to TRBD1 (6 bases). Looked up from germline, CDR1 is KGHSH and CDR2 is LQKENI. The CDR3 runs to 16 residues. V was shortened by 4 bases and J by 5 bases, with 20 bases between the two germline ends. This chain's CDR3 is CASSLTRQARGTEAFF. In DNA, the CDR3 is TGTGCCAGCTCACTGACCAGACAGGCCCGGGGGACTGAAGCTTTCTTT.

The J gene is TRBJ2-7, the V gene TRBV4-3, with D uncertain. With 11 bases removed from V and 4 bases from J, the gap between germline ends came to 15 bases. The CDR3 covers 12 residues. Per the germline V gene, CDR1 is LGHNA and CDR2 is YSLEER. CDR3 coding DNA: TGCGCCGGCACACCCGAAGGATACGAGCAGTACTTC. Translated: CAGTPEGYEQYF.

The V gene is TRBV20-1, the J gene TRBJ2-2, with D tentatively TRBD1 (5 bases). This CDR3 is built from 15 residues. V lost 0 bases to trimming and J lost 5 bases, with 13 bases between them. Germline V lookup: CDR1 DFQATT, CDR2 SNEGSKA (reference sequence). The CDR3 region has the DNA TGCAGTGCTAGAGATAGAACAGGTGGGACCGGGGAGCTGTTTTTT. It yields the protein CSARDRTGGTGELFF.

The chain combines TRBV9 with TRBJ1-1; possibly TRBD1 for D (6 bases). Germline loops: CDR1 SGDLS, CDR2 YYNGEE. Trimming removed 2 bases at V and 5 bases at J, with 16 bases between. This CDR3 comprises 15 residues. The DNA for the CDR3 is TGTGCCAGCAGCGTTGGGGGCTCAATGGGAACTGAAGCTTTCTTT. Its translation: CASSVGGSMGTEAFF.

This clonotype was counted a few times. The chain carries TRBV29-1 and TRBJ2-5; D is unclear. The CDR3 is 15 amino acids. With 1 base removed from V and 2 bases from J, the gap between germline ends came to 14 bases. The germline gives CDR1 SQVTM, CDR2 ANQGSEA. As DNA, the CDR3 is TGCAGCGTTGAAGTCCAAACAGAAGAACAAGAGACCCAGTACTTC. Amino acids: CSVEVQTEEQETQYF.

The chain carries TRBV11-2 and TRBJ1-5; tentatively, D is TRBD1 (5 bases). The CDR3 runs to 14 residues. Per the germline V gene, CDR1 is SGHAT and CDR2 is FQNNGV. V lost 3 bases, J lost 4 bases, and 10 bases lay in between. The CDR3 nucleotides read TGTGCCAGCAGCTTGGGGCCCGTTAATCAGCCCCAGCATTTT. Its translation: CASSLGPVNQPQHF.

The chain combines TRBV19 with TRBJ2-7; D remains ambiguous. This CDR3 is 14 amino acids long. Germline V CDR1 and CDR2: LNHDA, SQIVND (reference sequence). Deletions cut 7 bases from V and 1 base from J, with 14 bases between. The DNA of the CDR3 is TGTGCCAGTAAACAGATCGGACCGTCCTACGAGCAGTACTTC. Protein product: CASKQIGPSYEQYF.

This clonotype was seen more than once but under ten times. This sequence joins TRBV7-9 and TRBJ1-1, with D possibly matching TRBD1 (5 bases). V shed 5 bases and J shed 11 bases, with 18 bases lying between them. Germline values: CDR1 SEHNR, CDR2 FQNEAQ (reference sequence). The CDR3 consists of 13 residues. CDR3 loop: CASSAGEGRDAFF. In DNA form, the CDR3 reads TGTGCCAGCAGCGCTGGTGAGGGGCGGGATGCTTTCTTT.

The rearrangement joins TRBV29-1 to TRBJ1-2, with a weak D call TRBD1 (5 bases). The CDR3 has 11 amino acids. Looked up from germline, CDR1 is SQVTM and CDR2 is ANQGSEA. The ends were cut back, 7 bases at V and 5 bases at J, with 11 bases in the middle. CDR3: CSAHAGYGYTF. The CDR3 region has the DNA TGCAGCGCCCATGCAGGGTATGGCTACACCTTC.

This clonotype was found many times. The chain carries TRBV3-1 and TRBJ2-3, with 9 bases lining up with TRBD2. The CDR3 totals 17 residues. CDR1 is LGHDT and CDR2 is YNNKEL in the germline V gene (reference sequence). V shed 0 bases, J shed 2 bases, and the junction held 6 bases outside the gene matches. The CDR3 is CASSQDLGLAYTDTQYF. The DNA of the CDR3 is TGTGCCAGCAGCCAAGATCTAGGACTAGCGTACACAGATACGCAGTATTTT.

There are a few counts of this clonotype. The rearrangement links TRBV6-2 or TRBV6-3 to TRBJ2-1, with 9 bases identical to TRBD2. V was clipped by 0 bases and J by 14 bases; unmatched bases: 2. Germline CDR1 is MNHEY and CDR2 is SVGEGT. This CDR3 spans 12 amino acids. CDR3 nucleotides: TGTGCCAGCAGTTACTCGCGACTAGCGGAGTTCTTC. This gives the protein CASSYSRLAEFF.

The J gene is TRBJ2-1, the V gene TRBV20-1; no clear D gene. The germline CDR1 and CDR2 sequences are DFQATT and SNEGSKA (reference sequence). The CDR3 is 14 residues long. Between the trimmed V and J ends, which lost 8 bases and 4 bases, there was a span of 18 bases. The CDR3 DNA sequence: TGCAGTCCTCTCGACCGAAAAACGTACAATGAGCAGTTCTTC. This encodes CSPLDRKTYNEQFF.

In regard to this clonotype: One end of the junction does not line up with germline, which may come from a read error. This sequence joins TRBV7-9 and TRBJ2-7; 8 bases map to TRBD2. Germline CDR1 and CDR2: SEHNR and FQNEAQ (reference sequence). CDR3 length equals 13 residues. The CDR3, as DNA: TGTGCCAGCAGCGCCGGGACTAGTACAAAGACTGCTTTC. This translates into CASSAGTSTKTAF.

The chain links TRBV20-1 to TRBJ2-3; D is possibly TRBD1 or TRBD2 (6 bases each). The CDR3 spans 14 residues. Germline assignment: CDR1 DFQATT and CDR2 SNEGSKA (reference sequence). Trimming removed 6 bases from V and 2 bases from J, with 15 bases in between. The CDR3 reads CSAPSPGATDTQYF. The CDR3 DNA sequence: TGCAGTGCCCCCTCTCCGGGGGCCACAGATACGCAGTATTTT.

There are many counts of this clonotype. This chain links TRBV6-2 or TRBV6-3 with TRBJ2-2; 14 bases line up with TRBD2. The V gene's germline CDR1 is MNHEY and CDR2 SVGEGT. The CDR3 sequence is 18 residues long. J gave up 5 bases and V 6 bases, and 11 bases lay outside the gene matches. The CDR3 here is CASSNSGTSGGETGELFF. CDR3 in DNA: TGTGCCAGCAGCAACTCCGGGACTAGCGGGGGCGAGACCGGGGAGCTGTTTTTT.

This clonotype occurred a few times. V gene TRBV19 combines with J gene TRBJ1-1; D gene uncertain. Per the germline V gene, CDR1 is LNHDA and CDR2 is SQIVND (reference sequence). The CDR3 runs 14 residues. The V and J ends lost 4 bases and 1 base respectively, with 10 bases between them. The CDR3 protein is CASSRVHGNTEAFF. CDR3 in DNA: TGTGCCAGTAGTAGGGTCCACGGGAACACTGAAGCTTTCTTT. Full variable domain (remainder filled in from reference TRBV19 and TRBJ1-1): DGGITQSPKYLFRKEGQNVTLSCEQNLNHDAMYWYRQDPGQGLRLIYYSQIVNDFQKGDIAEGYSVSREKKESFPLTVTSAQKNPTAFYLCASSRVHGNTEAFFGQGTRLTVV.

This clonotype was seen ten or more times. The chain carries TRBV29-1 and TRBJ1-2; TRBD1 agrees at 8 bases. CDR1 is SQVTM and CDR2 is ANQGSEA in the germline V gene. V gave up 6 bases and J gave up 0 bases; unmatched junction bases: 15. The CDR3 has 17 amino acids. The CDR3 here is CSVELTGTGTPNYGYTF. DNA for the CDR3: TGCAGCGTAGAGCTTACCGGGACAGGAACCCCTAACTATGGCTACACCTTC.

V and J are TRBV7-6 and TRBJ1-1, with D possibly matching TRBD1 (5 bases). Trimming took off 4 bases at V and 3 bases at J, with 9 bases between the two ends. Germline V gives CDR1 SGHVS, CDR2 FNYEAQ. The CDR3 has 13 amino acids. Here the CDR3 reads CASSSGGYTEAFF. The DNA of the CDR3 is TGTGCCAGCAGCTCTGGGGGGTACACTGAAGCTTTCTTT.

V gene TRBV20-1 combines with J gene TRBJ2-5; the D gene could be TRBD1 or TRBD2 (6 bases each). V was shortened by 3 bases and J by 4 bases, with 9 bases between the two germline ends. This CDR3 comprises 12 residues. CDR1 DFQATT and CDR2 SNEGSKA come from the germline V gene (reference sequence). For the CDR3, the DNA is TGCAGTGCTAGCGGGGGCGGAGAGACCCAGTACTTC. This sequence encodes CSASGGGETQYF.

This clonotype was detected many times. The chain combines TRBV6-1 with TRBJ2-7, with D perhaps given as TRBD1 or TRBD2 (5 bases each). V lost 5 bases, J lost 0 bases, and 14 bases lay in between. Germline V gives CDR1 MNHNS, CDR2 SASEGT. This CDR3 contains 15 residues. CDR3 in amino acids: CASSLLPGSSYEQYF. The CDR3 DNA sequence: TGTGCCAGCAGTTTGCTACCAGGGAGCTCCTACGAGCAGTACTTC.

Only one count was recorded for this clonotype. The chain links TRBV12-3 or TRBV12-4 to TRBJ2-2, with a weak D call TRBD2 (7 bases). Trimming shortened V by 6 bases and J by 4 bases, and 21 bases separated the two germline ends. The CDR3 length is 17 residues. The CDR3 sequence is CASSPGVAGSITGELFF. The CDR3 nucleotides are TGTGCCAGCAGCCCAGGGGTAGCGGGTTCGATCACCGGGGAGCTGTTTTTT.

This clonotype was seen a few times. This chain links TRBV27 with TRBJ2-1; no definite D call. The CDR3 runs 12 residues. In germline, CDR1 is MNHEY, CDR2 SMNVEV (reference sequence). V was shortened by 2 bases and J by 7 bases, with 6 bases between the two germline ends. This CDR3 is CASSLSFNEQFF. CDR3 nucleotides: TGTGCCAGCAGTTTAAGTTTTAATGAGCAGTTCTTC.

This clonotype was counted only a few times. V usage is TRBV5-6 and J usage is TRBJ1-2, with TRBD1 matching over 8 bases. Looked up from germline, CDR1 is SGHDT and CDR2 is YYEEEE. The junction had 8 bases not matched to a gene; V was cut back by 4 bases and J by 3 bases. The CDR3 covers 15 residues. The CDR3 reads CASSRTGRVDYGYTF. In DNA form, the CDR3 reads TGTGCCAGCAGCCGGACAGGGAGGGTCGACTATGGCTACACCTTC.